The 21 T cell receptor beta chains below were found in one sample sequenced in a study of radiation and T cells in renal cell carcinoma. Documented treatment: 15 Gy SBRT to primary tumor, nephrectomy 4 weeks later. TCRdb's table, derived via immunoSEQ multiplex PCR, lists solely in-frame clones and lacks some. Altogether roughly 20,000 clones are present, roughly two thirds being singletons, with the ten largest covering around an eighth. Here the sequenced sample was tumor tissue, taken from a patient whose treatment included radiotherapy and nephrectomy. The receptors come from a woman in her sixties or seventies with renal cell carcinoma.

In its sample, this clone was seen a few times. The chain uses TRBV11-2 and TRBJ2-4; D is ambiguous. V lost 6 bases, J lost 6 bases, and 9 bases lay in between. From germline, CDR1 is SGHAT and CDR2 FQNNGV. The CDR3 covers 12 residues. CDR3: CASSPAGNIQYF. As DNA, the CDR3 is TGTGCCAGCAGTCCGGCAGGAAACATTCAGTACTTC.

The chain's CDR3 is CASSVGQGTYEQYF. In DNA, the CDR3 is TGTGCCAGCAGCGTGGGACAGGGTACCTACGAGCAGTACTTC. The chain employs TRBV9 and TRBJ2-7; the match to TRBD1 covers 9 bases. CDR3 length: 14 amino acids. Trimming cost V 2 bases and J 2 bases; bases outside gene matches: 2. CDR1 is SGDLS and CDR2 is YYNGEE in the germline V gene. Full variable domain (rest looked up from reference TRBV9 and TRBJ2-7): DSGVTQTPKHLITATGQRVTLRCSPRSGDLSVYWYQQSLDQGLQFLIQYYNGEERAKGNILERFSAQQFPDLHSELNLSSLELGDSALYFCASSVGQGTYEQYFGPGTRLTVT.

V gene TRBV2 combines with J gene TRBJ1-3; D is ambiguous. The CDR3 runs to 16 residues. The V end was cut by 2 bases, the J end by 0 bases, with 11 bases between. Germline lookup yields CDR1 SNHLY and CDR2 FYNNEI. For the CDR3, the DNA is TGTGCCAGCAGTGAATCGGCCAGCTCCTCTGGAAACACCATATATTTT. This sequence encodes CASSESASSSGNTIYF.

Here the CDR3 reads CASTFLGGGSPLHF. The CDR3 nucleotides are TGTGCCAGCACCTTCCTGGGGGGAGGTTCACCCCTCCACTTT. The chain uses TRBV7-2 and TRBJ1-6; a possible D gene is TRBD1 (5 bases). Trimming cost V 7 bases and J 9 bases, with 16 bases left between them. The CDR3 consists of 14 residues. Germline lookup yields CDR1 SGHTA and CDR2 FQGNSA.

This clone was seen a few times. The rearrangement links TRBV19 to TRBJ2-7; 14 bases agree with TRBD2. With V trimmed by 3 bases and J by 6 bases, 7 bases remained unmatched. Germline V gene sequence: CDR1 LNHDA, CDR2 SQIVND (reference sequence). The CDR3 length is 16 residues. CDR3 region: CASSIGTSGGPGEQYF. In nucleotides, the CDR3 is TGTGCCAGTAGTATCGGGACTAGCGGGGGCCCTGGCGAGCAGTACTTC. Full variable domain (remainder filled in from reference TRBV19 and TRBJ2-7): DGGITQSPKYLFRKEGQNVTLSCEQNLNHDAMYWYRQDPGQGLRLIYYSQIVNDFQKGDIAEGYSVSREKKESFPLTVTSAQKNPTAFYLCASSIGTSGGPGEQYFGPGTRLTVT.

There are a few counts of this clone. This sequence joins TRBV19 and TRBJ2-7, with D possibly being TRBD2 (6 bases). CDR1 is LNHDA and CDR2 is SQIVND in the germline V gene (reference sequence). V lost 4 bases to trimming and J lost 7 bases, with 20 bases between them. The CDR3 covers 15 residues. Here the CDR3 reads CASSNPFTSTGEQYF. The CDR3 coding sequence is TGTGCCAGTAGTAACCCCTTTACTAGCACGGGGGAGCAGTACTTC.

The genes are TRBV6-5 and TRBJ2-1, with 12 bases aligning to TRBD2. The CDR3 loop spans 13 amino acids. The J segment lost 12 bases and the V segment lost 5 bases, leaving 5 bases of the junction unmatched. Germline CDR1 reads MNHEY; CDR2 reads SVGAGI. The CDR3 is CASSPSGGVGQFF. CDR3 DNA sequence: TGTGCCAGCAGTCCTAGCGGGGGGGTGGGGCAGTTCTTC.

This clone is deemed medium-sized. The chain joins TRBV29-1 to TRBJ2-7; D unresolved. The CDR3 has 12 residues. Germline assignment: CDR1 SQVTM and CDR2 ANQGSEA. V gave up 0 bases and J gave up 6 bases, with 9 bases separating them. CDR3 sequence: CSVEDLKGEQYF. Written as DNA, the CDR3 is TGCAGCGTTGAAGATCTTAAGGGCGAGCAGTACTTC.

This sequence joins TRBV4-3 and TRBJ1-2; TRBD1 aligns across 9 bases. V lost 0 bases and J lost 4; bases outside the gene matches: 3. Germline assignment: CDR1 LGHNA and CDR2 YSLEER. The CDR3 consists of 15 residues. As DNA, the CDR3 is TGCGCCAGCAGCCAAGACGGACAGGGGATCTATGGCTACACCTTC. Its protein product is CASSQDGQGIYGYTF.

The rearrangement joins TRBV5-1 to TRBJ1-3, with D tentatively TRBD1 (6 bases). The CDR3 extends over 16 amino acids. V was pared by 0 bases and J by 3 bases, with 13 bases between. The germline V gene has CDR1 SGHRS and CDR2 YFSETQ. CDR3 in DNA: TGCGCCAGCAGCTTGGTGGGGGGCGGATATGGAAACACCATATATTTT. Translating gives CASSLVGGGYGNTIYF.

The chain couples TRBV28 to TRBJ2-1; possibly TRBD2 for D (7 bases). Trimming removed 6 bases at V and 9 bases at J, with 18 bases between. This CDR3 has 14 amino acids. Germline V lookup: CDR1 MDHEN, CDR2 SYDVKM. CDR3 sequence reads: CASRAGGARTEQFF. DNA of the CDR3: TGTGCCAGCAGGGCTGGGGGGGCTCGTACTGAGCAGTTCTTC.

The chain is built from TRBV5-4 and TRBJ2-7, with 13 bases that match TRBD2. The CDR3 length is 15 residues. V gave up 0 bases and J gave up 7 bases; unmatched junction bases: 4. Germline V gives CDR1 SGHNT, CDR2 YYREEE (reference sequence). CDR3 coding DNA: TGTGCCAGCAGCTTGGGGACTAGCGGGGGAAAGGAGCAGTACTTC. Its translation: CASSLGTSGGKEQYF.

J is TRBJ1-4 and V is TRBV6-5; 7 nucleotides line up with TRBD1. Germline CDR1 reads MNHEY; CDR2 reads SVGAGI. V was pared by 0 bases and J by 3 bases, with 1 base of the junction left unmatched. The CDR3 runs to 15 residues. Written as DNA, the CDR3 is TGTGCCAGCAGTTACTCGGGGACAGCTAATGAAAAACTGTTTTTT. It encodes CASSYSGTANEKLFF.

The chain employs TRBV9 and TRBJ2-5; perhaps TRBD2 as D (7 bases). This CDR3 has 16 amino acids. Trimming removed 3 bases from V and 5 bases from J, with 20 bases in between. Germline CDR1 and CDR2: SGDLS and YYNGEE. CDR3 DNA sequence: TGTGCCAGCAGCGATTCGGTGGGGGGGCGGCATGAGACCCAGTACTTC. This gives the protein CASSDSVGGRHETQYF.

The V and J genes are TRBV5-4 and TRBJ1-6, with D uncertain. The CDR3 consists of 16 residues. Trimming removed 0 bases from V and 2 bases from J, with 9 bases in between. Germline CDR1 is SGHNT and CDR2 is YYREEE (reference sequence). CDR3 protein: CASSLGSFAYNSPLHF. The CDR3 DNA reads as TGTGCCAGCAGCTTGGGTAGTTTTGCCTATAATTCACCCCTCCACTTT.

The chain couples TRBV6-5 to TRBJ2-5; tentative D call: TRBD2 (5 bases). This CDR3 comprises 14 residues. Trimming took 0 bases from V and 3 from J, leaving 8 bases between them. The germline CDR1 and CDR2 sequences are MNHEY and SVGAGI. CDR3 in amino acids: CASSYSGREETQYF. CDR3 DNA sequence: TGTGCCAGCAGTTACTCGGGGAGAGAAGAGACCCAGTACTTC.

The V gene is TRBV9, the J gene TRBJ2-2; TRBD1 matches 8 bases. This CDR3 spans 16 amino acids. CDR1 SGDLS and CDR2 YYNGEE come from the germline V gene. The V and J ends lost 3 bases and 0 bases, in that order; junction bases with no gene match: 4. The CDR3 nucleotides read TGTGCCAGCAGCGCGACAGGGGCCGCGAACACCGGGGAGCTGTTTTTT. Its translation: CASSATGAANTGELFF.

The J gene is TRBJ2-1, the V gene TRBV11-2; 11 nucleotides match TRBD2. From germline, CDR1 is SGHAT and CDR2 FQNNGV. After removal of 4 bases from V and 7 bases from J, the junction contained 6 bases not matched to a gene. The CDR3 sequence is 15 residues long. CDR3 sequence reads: CASSSGLAAGNEQFF. The CDR3 nucleotides are TGTGCCAGCAGCTCGGGACTAGCGGCAGGAAATGAGCAGTTCTTC.

The chain employs TRBV4-3 and TRBJ2-3; maybe TRBD2 (5 bases). The CDR3 is 15 residues long. Germline V CDR1 and CDR2: LGHNA, YSLEER. Between the trimmed V and J ends, which lost 4 bases and 2 bases, there was a span of 13 bases. CDR3 sequence reads: CASSPGGSATDTQYF. The CDR3, as DNA: TGCGCCAGCAGCCCCGGTGGTAGCGCCACAGATACGCAGTATTTT.

As DNA, the CDR3 is TGTGCCAGCTTGCGGGGGGTTCCCACCGGAGAGCAGTACTTC. This sequence encodes CASLRGVPTGEQYF. The genes are TRBV5-8 and TRBJ2-7, with 8 positions matching TRBD2. CDR1 and CDR2 from the germline V gene are SGHTS and YDEGEE. The V segment lost 7 bases and the J segment 7 bases; nucleotides outside the gene matches: 13. The CDR3 loop spans 14 amino acids.

The V and J genes are TRBV2 and TRBJ2-1; 14 bases agree with TRBD2. The CDR3 extends over 16 amino acids. The ends lost 4 bases at V and 6 bases at J; junction bases unmatched: 5. Germline V gene lookup returns CDR1 SNHLY and CDR2 FYNNEI. In DNA form, the CDR3 reads TGTGCCAGCAGTGCCCCGGGACTAGCGGGGGTCAATGAGCAGTTCTTC. Encoded protein: CASSAPGLAGVNEQFF.